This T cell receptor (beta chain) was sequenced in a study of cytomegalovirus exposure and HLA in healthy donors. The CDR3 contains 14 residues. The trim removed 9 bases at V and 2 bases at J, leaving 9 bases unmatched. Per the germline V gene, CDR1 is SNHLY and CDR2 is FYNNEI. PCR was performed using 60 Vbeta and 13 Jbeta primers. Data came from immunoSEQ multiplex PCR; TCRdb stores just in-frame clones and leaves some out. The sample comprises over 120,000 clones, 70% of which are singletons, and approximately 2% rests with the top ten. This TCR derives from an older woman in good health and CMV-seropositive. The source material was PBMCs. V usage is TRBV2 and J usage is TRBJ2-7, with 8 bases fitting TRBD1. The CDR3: CASSTGGYPYEQYF. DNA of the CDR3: TGTGCCAGTTCCACAGGGGGTTACCCCTACGAGCAGTACTTC.